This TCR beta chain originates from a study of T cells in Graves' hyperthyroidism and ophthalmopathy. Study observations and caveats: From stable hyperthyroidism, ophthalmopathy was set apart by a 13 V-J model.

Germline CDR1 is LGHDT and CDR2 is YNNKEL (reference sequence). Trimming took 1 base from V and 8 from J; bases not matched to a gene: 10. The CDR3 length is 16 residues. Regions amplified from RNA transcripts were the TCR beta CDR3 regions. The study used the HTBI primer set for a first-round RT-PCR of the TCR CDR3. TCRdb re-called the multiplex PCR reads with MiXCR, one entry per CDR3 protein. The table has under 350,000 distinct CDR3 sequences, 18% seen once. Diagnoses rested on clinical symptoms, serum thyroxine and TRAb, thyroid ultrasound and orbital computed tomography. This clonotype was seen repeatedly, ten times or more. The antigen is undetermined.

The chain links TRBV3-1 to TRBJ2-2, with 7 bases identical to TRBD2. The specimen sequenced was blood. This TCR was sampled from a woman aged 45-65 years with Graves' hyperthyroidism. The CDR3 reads CASSQAGFAGAGELFF. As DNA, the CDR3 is TGTGCCAGCAGCCAAGCGGGATTTGCGGGAGCTGGGGAGCTGTTTTTT.